This TCR beta chain was recovered during a study of T cell responses to AZD1222 COVID-19 vaccine. The assay was immunoSEQ multiplex PCR, and TCRdb's table has in-frame clones only and misses some. The data hold 130,000 or so clones, with 89% observed a single time. This CDR3 is built from 15 residues. Trimming took off 6 bases at V and 0 bases at J, with 12 bases between the two ends. Germline CDR1 reads SEHNR; CDR2 reads FQNEAQ (reference sequence). The V and J genes are TRBV7-9 and TRBJ1-3; D ambiguous. The origin of this receptor is an adult in good health. Sequencing used peripheral blood, obtained on day 0 of AZD1222 vaccination. The CDR3 is CASSPQGYSGNTIYF. CDR3 DNA sequence: TGTGCCAGCAGTCCCCAAGGCTACTCTGGAAACACCATATATTTT.